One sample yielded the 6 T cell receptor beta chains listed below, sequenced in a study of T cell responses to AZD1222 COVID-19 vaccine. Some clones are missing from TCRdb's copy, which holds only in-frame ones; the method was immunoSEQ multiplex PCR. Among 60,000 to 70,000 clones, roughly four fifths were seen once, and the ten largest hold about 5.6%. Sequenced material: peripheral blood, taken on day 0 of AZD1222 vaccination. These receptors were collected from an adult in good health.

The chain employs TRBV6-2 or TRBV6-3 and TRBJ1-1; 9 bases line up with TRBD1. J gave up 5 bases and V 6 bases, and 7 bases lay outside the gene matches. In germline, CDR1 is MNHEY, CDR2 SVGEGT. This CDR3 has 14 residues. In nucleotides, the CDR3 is TGTGCCAGCAGCCGTCGGACAGGGGTTACTGAAGCTTTCTTT. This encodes CASSRRTGVTEAFF.

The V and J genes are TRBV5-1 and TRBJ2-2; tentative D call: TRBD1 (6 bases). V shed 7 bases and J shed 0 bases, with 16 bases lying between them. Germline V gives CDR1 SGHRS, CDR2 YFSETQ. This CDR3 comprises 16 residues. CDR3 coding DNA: TGCGCCAGCTACAAGCCCGGGACACCGAACACCGGGGAGCTGTTTTTT. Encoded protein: CASYKPGTPNTGELFF.

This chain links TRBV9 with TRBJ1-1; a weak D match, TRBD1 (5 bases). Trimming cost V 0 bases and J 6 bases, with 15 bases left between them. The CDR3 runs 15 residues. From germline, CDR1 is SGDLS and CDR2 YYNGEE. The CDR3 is CASSVEAGIEAEAFF. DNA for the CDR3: TGTGCCAGCAGCGTAGAGGCAGGGATAGAGGCTGAAGCTTTCTTT.

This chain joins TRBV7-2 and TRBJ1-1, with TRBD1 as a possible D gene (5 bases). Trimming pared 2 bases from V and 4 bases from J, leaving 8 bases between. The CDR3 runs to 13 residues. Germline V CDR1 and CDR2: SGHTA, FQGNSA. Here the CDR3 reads CASSLWGSTEAFF. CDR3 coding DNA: TGTGCCAGCAGCTTATGGGGGTCCACTGAAGCTTTCTTT.

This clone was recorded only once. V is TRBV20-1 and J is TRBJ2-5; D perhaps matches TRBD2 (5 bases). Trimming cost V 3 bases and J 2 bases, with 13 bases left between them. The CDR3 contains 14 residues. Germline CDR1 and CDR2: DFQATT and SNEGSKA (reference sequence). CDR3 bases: TGCAGTGCTAGTTTAGCTTCGGGGCAAGAGACCCAGTACTTC. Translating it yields CSASLASGQETQYF.

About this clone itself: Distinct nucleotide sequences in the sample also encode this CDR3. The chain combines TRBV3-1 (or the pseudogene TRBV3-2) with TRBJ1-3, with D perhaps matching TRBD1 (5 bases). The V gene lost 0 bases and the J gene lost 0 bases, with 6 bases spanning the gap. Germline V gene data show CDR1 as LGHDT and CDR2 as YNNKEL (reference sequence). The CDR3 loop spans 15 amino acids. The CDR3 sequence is CASSQDRVSGNTIYF. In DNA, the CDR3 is TGTGCCAGCAGCCAAGACAGGGTCTCTGGAAACACCATATATTTT.